The rows below give T cell receptor beta chains drawn from one sample of a study of cytomegalovirus exposure and HLA in healthy donors. Sequencing was performed with immunoSEQ multiplex PCR; in TCRdb, only in-frame clones are kept and a portion is missing. The sample includes approximately 260,000 clones, about nine tenths seen only once; the top ten take around 1.7%. The sample consisted of PBMCs. The receptors originated from a girl aged 2 to 9 in good health and CMV-seronegative. The CDR3 runs from the conserved cysteine through the conserved F or W. The D gene is left open where the match is weak. Some rows mark clone size as missing; the rest say once, few, many or name a class of expanded clone.

clone_size,d_call,j_call,v_call,cdr3_nt,cdr3_aa
.,TRBD1,TRBJ2-7,TRBV9,TGTGCCAGCAGCGTAGGACAGGGTCCCTACGAGCAGTACTTC,CASSVGQGPYEQYF
.,TRBD1,TRBJ1-6,TRBV5-6,TGTGCCAGCAGCTATGGACAGGGGGCGCTTAGTTCACCCCTCCACTTT,CASSYGQGALSSPLHF
.,.,TRBJ1-4,TRBV29-1,TGCAGCGTTGCCCTCAGTAATGAAAAACTGTTTTTT,CSVALSNEKLFF
few,.,TRBJ2-1,TRBV6-1,TGTGCCAGCAGTGAGCTCCCGGGACTGACATTTAGGAATGAGCAGTTCTTC,CASSELPGLTFRNEQFF
.,.,TRBJ1-2,TRBV19,TGTGCCAGTAGTATTACTGATCCTAACTATGGCTACACCTTC,CASSITDPNYGYTF
.,.,TRBJ1-1,TRBV19,TGTGCCAGTAGTCCAATTGCCCTACAGGGACTGAACACTGAAGCTTTCTTT,CASSPIALQGLNTEAFF
.,TRBD1,TRBJ1-2,TRBV10-3,TGTGCCATCAGTGACCAAAACAGGGGACCCACTAACTATGGCTACACCTTC,CAISDQNRGPTNYGYTF
.,TRBD1,TRBJ1-6,TRBV6-5,TGTGCCAGCAGTTACTCGGGACAGGGTATAGGACCCCTCCACTTT,CASSYSGQGIGPLHF
.,.,TRBJ2-1,TRBV6-6,TGTGCCAGCAGTTACCGGGACAACAATGAGCAGTTCTTC,CASSYRDNNEQFF
.,.,TRBJ1-2,TRBV30,TGTGCCTGGACCTTGGACAGAAACTATGGCTACACCTTC,CAWTLDRNYGYTF
.,.,TRBJ1-5,TRBV21-1,TGTGCCAGCATCGTAGGACAGGACAATCAGCCCCAGCATTTT,CASIVGQDNQPQHF
.,.,TRBJ2-1,TRBV5-1,TGCGCCAGCAGCTTGGGGCAGGGGGGTTTGGATGAGCAGTTCTTC,CASSLGQGGLDEQFF
once,TRBD1,TRBJ2-2,TRBV5-1,TGCGCCAGCAGCTTGTACGGGACAGCGAACACCGGGGAGCTGTTTTTT,CASSLYGTANTGELFF
.,TRBD1,TRBJ2-7,TRBV23-1,TGCGCCAGCAGTCACGGGGACAGGGTTACCTACGAGCAGTACTTC,CASSHGDRVTYEQYF